Listed here are 8 T cell receptor beta chains from one sample, sequenced in a study of beta chain features in type 1 diabetes. The authors reverse transcribed all of the isolated RNA, so sequencing captured expressed TCRB transcripts. The data were produced by immunoSEQ multiplex PCR, yet TCRdb's version contains in-frame clones alone and is incomplete. The data contain around 190,000 clones, around 13% of them singletons. The sample consisted of central memory CD4+ T cells from blood. Receptors originate from a young woman in good health.

The chain combines TRBV28 with TRBJ2-1; 9 positions agree with TRBD2. Germline trimming cut 4 bases from V and 9 bases from J; bases unmatched to any gene: 13. CDR3 length: 16 amino acids. Germline lookup yields CDR1 MDHEN and CDR2 SYDVKM. The CDR3 DNA sequence: TGTGCCAGCAGTTCCCGAATGAGCGGGAGGTTAGGTGAGCAGTTCTTC. This codes for CASSSRMSGRLGEQFF.

The chain couples TRBV6-5 to TRBJ2-3; 7 nucleotides line up with TRBD1. The germline gives CDR1 MNHEY, CDR2 SVGAGI. The junction had 7 bases not matched to a gene; V was cut back by 6 bases and J by 4 bases. The length of the CDR3 is 14 residues. The chain's CDR3 is CASRQGYGADTQYF. CDR3 nucleotide sequence: TGTGCCAGCAGACAGGGGTATGGCGCAGATACGCAGTATTTT.

The rearrangement links TRBV4-3 to TRBJ2-3; no clear D gene. The length of the CDR3 is 11 residues. Germline loops: CDR1 LGHNA, CDR2 YSLEER. V lost 11 bases, J lost 2 bases, and 8 bases lay in between. As DNA, the CDR3 is TGCGCCTTAGGAGTCACAGATACGCAGTATTTT. Translation: CALGVTDTQYF.

This chain links TRBV7-6 with TRBJ2-5; TRBD2 matches at 11 bases. Germline CDR1 reads SGHVS; CDR2 reads FNYEAQ. This CDR3 is 16 amino acids long. The junction had 7 bases not matched to a gene; V was cut back by 2 bases and J by 5 bases. In DNA form, the CDR3 reads TGTGCCAGCAGCTTACCACTAGCGGGAGCAGGGGAGACCCAGTACTTC. It is translated as CASSLPLAGAGETQYF.

The chain recombines TRBV10-3 with TRBJ2-7; 7 bases map to TRBD1. The CDR3 covers 13 residues. J gave up 2 bases and V 5 bases, and 3 bases lay outside the gene matches. In germline, CDR1 is ENHRY, CDR2 SYGVKD. The CDR3 DNA reads as TGTGCCATCAGTTACGGGACAGCCTACGAGCAGTACTTC. This gives the protein CAISYGTAYEQYF.

This clone came up a few times. The chain employs TRBV5-1 and TRBJ1-5; 9 bases fit TRBD1. Germline trimming cut 4 bases from V and 6 bases from J; bases unmatched to any gene: 8. Germline V gives CDR1 SGHRS, CDR2 YFSETQ. The CDR3 consists of 15 residues. CDR3 region: CASSPTGGPAQPQHF. The CDR3 coding sequence is TGCGCCAGCAGCCCCACAGGGGGCCCTGCTCAGCCCCAGCATTTT.

The chain carries TRBV5-5 and TRBJ2-1, with TRBD2 as a possible D gene (7 bases). V was shortened by 4 bases and J by 9 bases, with 17 bases between the two germline ends. The CDR3 is 14 residues long. CDR1 and CDR2 from the germline V gene are SGHKS and YYEKEE (reference sequence). CDR3 nucleotide sequence: TGTGCCAGCAGCCAACGGGGGGCTCGAGGTGAGCAGTTCTTC. Its translation is CASSQRGARGEQFF.

The chain links TRBV4-2 to TRBJ2-1, with TRBD2 identical over 7 bases. V was clipped by 0 bases and J by 0 bases; unmatched bases: 5. CDR3 length equals 17 residues. The germline V gene has CDR1 LGHNA and CDR2 YNFKEQ. The CDR3 reads CASSQEPAGSSYNEQFF. Here the CDR3 DNA reads TGTGCCAGCAGCCAAGAGCCAGCGGGAAGCTCCTACAATGAGCAGTTCTTC.